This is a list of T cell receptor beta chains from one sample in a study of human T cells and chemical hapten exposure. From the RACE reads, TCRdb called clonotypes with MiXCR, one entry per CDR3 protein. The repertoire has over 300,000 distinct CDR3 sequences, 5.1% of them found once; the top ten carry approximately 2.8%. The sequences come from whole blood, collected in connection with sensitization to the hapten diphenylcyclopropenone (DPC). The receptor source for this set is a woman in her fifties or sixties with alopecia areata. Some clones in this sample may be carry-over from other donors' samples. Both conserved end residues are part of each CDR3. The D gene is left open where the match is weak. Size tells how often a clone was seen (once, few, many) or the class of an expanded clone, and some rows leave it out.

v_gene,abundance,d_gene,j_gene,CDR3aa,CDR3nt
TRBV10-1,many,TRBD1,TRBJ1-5,CARYSGTGSHYSNQPQHF,TGCGCCAGATACTCCGGGACAGGGTCCCATTATAGCAATCAGCCCCAGCATTTT
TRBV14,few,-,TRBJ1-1,CASSPRAGFMNTEAFF,TGTGCCAGCAGCCCAAGGGCAGGGTTCATGAACACTGAAGCTTTCTTT
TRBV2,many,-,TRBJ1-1,CASRTDTEAFF,TGTGCCAGCAGGACCGACACTGAAGCTTTCTTT
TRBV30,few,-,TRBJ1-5,CAWDRQGNQPQHF,TGTGCCTGGGACCGACAGGGCAATCAGCCCCAGCATTTT
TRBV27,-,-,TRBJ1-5,CASSFRIEIEPQHF,TGTGCCAGCAGTTTTAGGATCGAAATCGAGCCCCAGCATTTT
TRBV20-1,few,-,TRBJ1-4,CSARARATNEKLFF,TGCAGTGCTAGAGCCAGGGCAACTAATGAAAAACTGTTTTTT
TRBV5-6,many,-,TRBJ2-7,CASSRKTTSYEQYF,TGTGCCAGCAGCCGAAAAACGACATCCTACGAGCAGTACTTC
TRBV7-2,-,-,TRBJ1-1,CADTGIPPLNTEAFF,TGTGCCGACACAGGAATCCCGCCCCTGAACACTGAAGCTTTCTTT
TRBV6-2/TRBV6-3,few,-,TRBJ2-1,CASSYFRSYNEQFF,TGTGCCAGCAGTTATTTCCGCTCCTACAATGAGCAGTTCTTC
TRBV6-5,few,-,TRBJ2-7,CASSYSNPGSEQYF,TGTGCCAGCAGTTACTCGAATCCGGGTTCAGAGCAGTACTTC